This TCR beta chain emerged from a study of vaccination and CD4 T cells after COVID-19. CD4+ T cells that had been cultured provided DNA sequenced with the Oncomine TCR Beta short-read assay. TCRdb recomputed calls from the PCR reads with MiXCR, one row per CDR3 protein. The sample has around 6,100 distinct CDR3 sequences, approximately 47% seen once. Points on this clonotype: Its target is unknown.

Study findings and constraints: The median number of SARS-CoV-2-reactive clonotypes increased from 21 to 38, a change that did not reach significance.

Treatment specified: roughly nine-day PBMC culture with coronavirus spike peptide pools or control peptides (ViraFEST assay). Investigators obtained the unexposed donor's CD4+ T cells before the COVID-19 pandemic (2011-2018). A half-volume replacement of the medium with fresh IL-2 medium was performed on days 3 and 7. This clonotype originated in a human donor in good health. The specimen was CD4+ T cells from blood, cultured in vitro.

CDR3 amino acids: CAISETENQPQHF. In nucleotides, the CDR3 is TGTGCCATCAGTGAGACAGAAAATCAGCCCCAGCATTTT. V is TRBV10-3 and J is TRBJ1-5, with unresolved D. The CDR3 has 13 amino acids. Trimming removed 2 bases from V and 4 bases from J, with 6 bases in between. Germline lookup yields CDR1 ENHRY and CDR2 SYGVKD.